The next 17 T cell receptor beta chains were all read from a single sample in a study of T cell responses to AZD1222 COVID-19 vaccine. Sequencing used immunoSEQ multiplex PCR; TCRdb keeps in-frame clones, though not all of them. The sample lists around 160,000 clones, roughly nine tenths occurring once. The sample here was peripheral blood, taken on day 0 of AZD1222 vaccination. The source is an adult in good health.

Note on this clone: Because it lacks the conserved phenylalanine or tryptophan at the end, this CDR3 is likely a read error. The DNA is omitted, as the CDR3 cannot be located on it reliably, and the CDR3 follows TCRdb's listing. V and J are TRBV21-1 and TRBJ1-2. TRBV21-1 is termed a pseudogene. The CDR3 is 10 amino acids long, termini counted. CDR3 region: CASRLEGSAY.

V and J are TRBV4-3 and TRBJ1-3, with D possibly matching TRBD1 (6 bases). CDR1 and CDR2 (germline): LGHNA, YSLEER. The length of the CDR3 is 16 residues. V was shortened by 4 bases and J by 0 bases, with 13 bases between the two germline ends. The CDR3 region is CASSPNPDSSGNTIYF. The CDR3 nucleotides are TGCGCCAGCAGCCCTAACCCGGACAGCTCTGGAAACACCATATATTTT.

The V and J genes are TRBV30 and TRBJ1-2; 9 bases align to TRBD1. The J segment lost 6 bases and the V segment lost 4 bases, leaving 12 bases of the junction unmatched. The CDR3 is 15 amino acids. CDR1 GTSNPN and CDR2 SVGIG come from the germline V gene (reference sequence). CDR3 sequence: CAWNAVGQGEDGYTF. In DNA, the CDR3 is TGTGCCTGGAACGCTGTGGGACAGGGCGAGGATGGCTACACCTTC. Full variable domain (missing parts from reference TRBV30 and TRBJ1-2): SQTIHQWPATLVQPVGSPLSLECTVEGTSNPNLYWYRQAAGRGLQLLFYSVGIGQISSEVPQNLSASRPQDRQFILSSKKLLLSDSGFYLCAWNAVGQGEDGYTFGSGTRLTVV.

This sequence joins TRBV19 and TRBJ2-7; D is unclear. The germline gives CDR1 LNHDA, CDR2 SQIVND (reference sequence). Trimming took 4 bases from V and 1 from J, leaving 5 bases between them. The length of the CDR3 is 12 residues. CDR3: CASSTLSYEQYF. In DNA form, the CDR3 reads TGTGCCAGTAGTACTTTATCCTACGAGCAGTACTTC. The whole variable domain, filled in from reference TRBV19 and TRBJ2-7, reads DGGITQSPKYLFRKEGQNVTLSCEQNLNHDAMYWYRQDPGQGLRLIYYSQIVNDFQKGDIAEGYSVSREKKESFPLTVTSAQKNPTAFYLCASSTLSYEQYFGPGTRLTVT.

The rearrangement uses TRBV2 and TRBJ1-4; D unclear. Germline V gene sequence: CDR1 SNHLY, CDR2 FYNNEI. The CDR3 is 13 amino acids. With 7 bases removed from V and 6 bases from J, the gap between germline ends came to 12 bases. The CDR3 region has the DNA TGTGCCAGCATCACAGAGACGGATGAAAAACTGTTTTTT. This codes for CASITETDEKLFF.

The gene calls are TRBV18 and TRBJ2-5; 9 bases fit TRBD2. The CDR3 sequence is 16 residues long. The ends lost 1 base at V and 5 bases at J; junction bases unmatched: 8. From germline, CDR1 is KGHSH and CDR2 LQKENI. The DNA for the CDR3 is TGTGCCAGCTCACCACTCGCTAGCGGGACTTCGGAGACCCAGTACTTC. It yields the protein CASSPLASGTSETQYF.

V usage is TRBV6-1 and J usage is TRBJ1-1, with D tentatively TRBD1 (5 bases). The CDR3 spans 12 residues. The germline CDR1 and CDR2 sequences are MNHNS and SASEGT. Deletions cut 1 base from V and 11 bases from J, with 11 bases between. The CDR3 region has the DNA TGTGCCAGCAGTGAAGTCTGGGGGGGGGCTTTCTTT. It is translated as CASSEVWGGAFF.

This chain joins TRBV19 and TRBJ1-4; D is ambiguous. Germline V CDR1 and CDR2: LNHDA, SQIVND (reference sequence). Trimming removed 6 bases from V and 8 bases from J, with 16 bases in between. This CDR3 has 14 residues. The CDR3: CASSPSGGVEKLFF. As DNA, the CDR3 is TGTGCCAGTAGCCCGTCGGGTGGGGTCGAAAAACTGTTTTTT. The variable domain in full, completed from reference TRBV19 and TRBJ1-4, reads DGGITQSPKYLFRKEGQNVTLSCEQNLNHDAMYWYRQDPGQGLRLIYYSQIVNDFQKGDIAEGYSVSREKKESFPLTVTSAQKNPTAFYLCASSPSGGVEKLFFGSGTQLSVL.

This chain uses TRBV5-6 with TRBJ2-3; D may be TRBD2 (5 bases). This CDR3 has 13 residues. Germline-derived CDR1 and CDR2 are SGHDT and YYEEEE. V was shortened by 3 bases and J by 6 bases, with 11 bases between the two germline ends. This CDR3 is CASSSWTSDTQYF. The CDR3 DNA reads TGTGCCAGCAGCTCATGGACTTCGGATACGCAGTATTTT.

This clone was detected a few times. The CDR3 loop is CASSLRGPSLLDEQYF. The CDR3 nucleotides are TGTGCCAGCAGCCTCCGCGGGCCATCGCTGCTGGACGAGCAGTACTTC. The chain employs TRBV11-3 and TRBJ2-7; D is perhaps TRBD2 (5 bases). CDR3 length: 16 amino acids. From germline, CDR1 is SGHNT and CDR2 YENEEA. V shed 5 bases and J shed 5 bases, with 22 bases lying between them. The variable domain in full, completed from reference TRBV11-3 and TRBJ2-7, reads EAGVVQSPRYKIIEKKQPVAFWCNPISGHNTLYWYLQNLGQGPELLIRYENEEAVDDSQLPKDRFSAERLKGVDSTLKIQPAELGDSAVYLCASSLRGPSLLDEQYFGPGTRLTVT.

This chain connects TRBV19 to TRBJ2-6, with TRBD1 identical over 11 bases. The CDR3 covers 17 residues. The ends lost 5 bases at V and 2 bases at J; junction bases unmatched: 5. In germline, CDR1 is LNHDA, CDR2 SQIVND (reference sequence). The CDR3 sequence is CASSAGTGGAGANVLTF. CDR3 DNA sequence: TGTGCCAGTAGTGCTGGGACAGGGGGTGCTGGGGCCAACGTCCTGACTTTC.

This clone appeared a single time. V gene TRBV24-1 combines with J gene TRBJ2-7, with 7 bases matching TRBD1. Germline values: CDR1 KGHDR, CDR2 SFDVKD. The length of the CDR3 is 15 residues. The V gene end was trimmed by 3 bases and the J gene end by 5 bases; junction bases not matched to a gene: 9. The CDR3 coding sequence is TGTGCCACCAGTGATCCGCGGACAGGCGTGGACGAGCAGTACTTC. The encoded protein is CATSDPRTGVDEQYF.

The gene calls are TRBV6-5 and TRBJ2-1; D possibly matches TRBD1 or TRBD2 (8 bases each). Germline values: CDR1 MNHEY, CDR2 SVGAGI. The CDR3 has 15 residues. The V gene lost 5 bases and the J gene lost 7 bases, with 18 bases spanning the gap. CDR3 DNA: TGTGCCAGCAGTCAGGGGGCCAGCGGGAGTAATGAGCAGTTCTTC. It encodes CASSQGASGSNEQFF.

This rearrangement joins TRBV27 to TRBJ2-1; TRBD2 matches at 7 bases. V dropped 2 bases and J dropped 10; count of bases not matched to a gene: 8. Looked up from germline, CDR1 is MNHEY and CDR2 is SMNVEV (reference sequence). The CDR3 consists of 14 residues. CDR3 amino acids: CASSLGGRAGEQFF. The CDR3 DNA follows: TGTGCCAGCAGTTTAGGTGGGAGGGCCGGGGAGCAGTTCTTC.

The CDR3 region is CASSVASTYEQYF. As DNA, the CDR3 is TGTGCCAGCAGCGTAGCGTCTACCTACGAGCAGTACTTC. The chain recombines TRBV9 with TRBJ2-7; D is unclear. Trimming cost V 0 bases and J 2 bases, with 6 bases left between them. This CDR3 has 13 residues. Germline CDR1 SGDLS, CDR2 YYNGEE. Full variable domain (remainder filled in from reference TRBV9 and TRBJ2-7): DSGVTQTPKHLITATGQRVTLRCSPRSGDLSVYWYQQSLDQGLQFLIQYYNGEERAKGNILERFSAQQFPDLHSELNLSSLELGDSALYFCASSVASTYEQYFGPGTRLTVT.

The chain carries TRBV24-1 and TRBJ2-6; D may be TRBD1 (5 bases). V lost 7 bases, J lost 4 bases, and 10 bases lay in between. The CDR3 loop spans 14 amino acids. From germline, CDR1 is KGHDR and CDR2 SFDVKD. Here the CDR3 DNA reads TGTGCCACCAGAACAGGAACAGGGGCCAACGTCCTGACTTTC. Amino acids: CATRTGTGANVLTF.

This rearrangement joins TRBV4-2 to TRBJ1-2; TRBD1 matches at 8 bases. Trimming took 0 bases from V and 3 from J; bases not matched to a gene: 3. The CDR3 runs to 15 residues. Germline V gene sequence: CDR1 LGHNA, CDR2 YNFKEQ. CDR3 coding DNA: TGTGCCAGCAGCCAAGAGACAGGGGATCACTATGGCTACACCTTC. Its protein is CASSQETGDHYGYTF.